The T cell receptor (beta chain) under discussion was sequenced for a study of OX40 agonist ivuxolimab in advanced cancers. Whole-study results and caveats: Some patients who did not respond also had low normalized T-cell clonal expansion. Fewer expanded clones were found on average in CD4+ than in CD8+ T cells.

Repertoires were generated with immunoSEQ multiplex PCR, while TCRdb's copy carries only in-frame clones and drops some. Of 65,000 to 100,000 clones detected, 88% appear once; the ten largest clones hold about 0.76%. This clone was detected once. What it recognizes is unknown. Germline loops: CDR1 SGHTA, CDR2 FQGTGA. The CDR3 runs to 15 residues. V lost 5 bases, J lost 2 bases, and 13 bases lay in between. The specimen comprised CD4+ or CD8+ T cells sorted from blood, sampled in a trial of the OX40 agonist ivuxolimab. V usage is TRBV7-3 and J usage is TRBJ2-1; D call uncertain. The source is an adult with an advanced solid tumor such as melanoma, head and neck, liver or kidney cancer. The CDR3 DNA follows: TGTGCCAGCAGCAACTCCTCGTCCCCCTACAATGAGCAGTTCTTC. Protein: CASSNSSSPYNEQFF.